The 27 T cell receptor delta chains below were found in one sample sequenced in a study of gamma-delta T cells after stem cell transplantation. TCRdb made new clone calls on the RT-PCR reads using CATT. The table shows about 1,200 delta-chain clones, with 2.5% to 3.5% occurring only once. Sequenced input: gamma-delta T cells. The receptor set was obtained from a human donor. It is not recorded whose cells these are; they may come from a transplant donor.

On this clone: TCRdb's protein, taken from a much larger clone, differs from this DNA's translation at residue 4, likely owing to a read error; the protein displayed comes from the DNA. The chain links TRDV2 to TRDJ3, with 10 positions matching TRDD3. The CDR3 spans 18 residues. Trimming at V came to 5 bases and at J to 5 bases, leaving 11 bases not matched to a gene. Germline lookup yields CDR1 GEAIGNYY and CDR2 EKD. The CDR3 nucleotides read TGTGCCTGTGGTAAATTGGGGGATACAGTCCGGGACACCCGACAGATGTTTTTC. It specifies CACGKLGDTVRDTRQMFF.

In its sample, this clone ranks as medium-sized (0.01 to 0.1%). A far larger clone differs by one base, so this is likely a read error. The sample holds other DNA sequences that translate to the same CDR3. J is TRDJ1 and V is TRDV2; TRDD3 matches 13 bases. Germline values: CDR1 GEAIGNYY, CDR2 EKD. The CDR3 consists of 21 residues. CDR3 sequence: CACDLVGGTGGYGGYTDKLIF. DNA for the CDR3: TGCGCCTGTGACCTCGTCGGTGGTACTGGGGGATACGGCGGTTACACCGATAAACTCATCTTT.

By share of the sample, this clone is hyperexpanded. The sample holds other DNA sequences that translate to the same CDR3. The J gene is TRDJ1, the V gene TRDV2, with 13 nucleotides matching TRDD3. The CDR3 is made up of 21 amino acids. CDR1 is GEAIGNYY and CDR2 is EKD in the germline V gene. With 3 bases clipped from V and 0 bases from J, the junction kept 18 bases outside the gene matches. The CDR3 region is CACDLVGGTGGYGGYTDKLIF. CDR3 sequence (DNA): TGTGCCTGTGACCTCGTCGGTGGTACTGGGGGATACGGCGGTTACACCGATAAACTCATCTTT.

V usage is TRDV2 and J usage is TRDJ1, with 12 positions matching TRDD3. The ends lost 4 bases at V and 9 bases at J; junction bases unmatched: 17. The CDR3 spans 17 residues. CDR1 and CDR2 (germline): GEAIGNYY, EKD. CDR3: CACETLGELGDTRQLIF. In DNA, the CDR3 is TGTGCCTGTGAGACCCTTGGGGAGCTGGGGGATACGCGGCAACTCATCTTT.

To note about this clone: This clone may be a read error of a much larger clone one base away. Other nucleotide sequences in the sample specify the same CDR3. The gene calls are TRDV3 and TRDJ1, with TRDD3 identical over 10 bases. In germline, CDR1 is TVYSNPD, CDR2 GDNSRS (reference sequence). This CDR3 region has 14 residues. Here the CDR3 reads CAFYGGYYTDKLIF. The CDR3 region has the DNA TGTGCCTTCTATGGGGGATACTACACCGATAAACTCATTTTT. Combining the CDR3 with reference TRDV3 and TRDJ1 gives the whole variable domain CDKVTQSSPDQTVASGSEVVLLCTYDTVYSNPDLFWYRIRPDYSFQFVFYGDNSRSEGADFTQGRFSVKHILTQKAFHLVISPVRTEDSATYYCAFYGGYYTDKLIFGKGTRVTVEP.

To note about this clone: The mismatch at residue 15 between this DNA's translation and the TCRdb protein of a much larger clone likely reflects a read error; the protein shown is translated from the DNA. The CDR3 here is CACDTIGGVSWDTRRMFF. Here the CDR3 DNA reads TGTGCCTGTGACACCATTGGGGGCGTCTCCTGGGACACCCGACGGATGTTTTTC. The chain recombines TRDV2 with TRDJ3; TRDD3 might be the D (6 bases). Germline loops: CDR1 GEAIGNYY, CDR2 EKD. The CDR3 sequence is 18 residues long.

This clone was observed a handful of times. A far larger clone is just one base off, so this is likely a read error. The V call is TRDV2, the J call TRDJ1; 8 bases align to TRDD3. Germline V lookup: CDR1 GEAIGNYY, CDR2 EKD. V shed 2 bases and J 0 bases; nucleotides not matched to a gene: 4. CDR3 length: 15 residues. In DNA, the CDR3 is TGTGCCTGTGACAGACTGGGGGGCAACACCGATAAACTCATCTTT. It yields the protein CACDRLGGNTDKLIF.

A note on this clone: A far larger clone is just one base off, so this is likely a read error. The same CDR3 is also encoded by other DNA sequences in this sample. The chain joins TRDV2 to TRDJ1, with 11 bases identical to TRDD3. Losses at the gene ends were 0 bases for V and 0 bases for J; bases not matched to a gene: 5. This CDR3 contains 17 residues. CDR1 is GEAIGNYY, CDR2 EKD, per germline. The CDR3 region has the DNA TGTGCCTGTGACACCATACTGGGGGATAGATACACCGATAAACTCATCTTT. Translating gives CACDTILGDRYTDKLIF.

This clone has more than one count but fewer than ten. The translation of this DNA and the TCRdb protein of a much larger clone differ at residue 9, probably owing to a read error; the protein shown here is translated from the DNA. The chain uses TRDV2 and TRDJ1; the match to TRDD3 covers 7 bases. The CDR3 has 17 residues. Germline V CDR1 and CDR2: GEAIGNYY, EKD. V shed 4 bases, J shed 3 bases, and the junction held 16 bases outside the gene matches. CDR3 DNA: TGTGCCTGTGAACCTCTGCCCTGGTGGGATACAGCCGATAAACTCATCTTT. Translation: CACEPLPWWDTADKLIF.

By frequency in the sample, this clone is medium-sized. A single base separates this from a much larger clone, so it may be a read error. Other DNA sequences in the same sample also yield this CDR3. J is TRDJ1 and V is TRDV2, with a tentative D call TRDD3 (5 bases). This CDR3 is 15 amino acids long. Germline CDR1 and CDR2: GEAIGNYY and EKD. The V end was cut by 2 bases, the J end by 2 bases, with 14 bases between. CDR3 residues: CACDIAGGGTDKLIF. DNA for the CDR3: TGTGCCTGTGACATCGCAGGGGGGGGTACCGATAAACTCATCTTT.

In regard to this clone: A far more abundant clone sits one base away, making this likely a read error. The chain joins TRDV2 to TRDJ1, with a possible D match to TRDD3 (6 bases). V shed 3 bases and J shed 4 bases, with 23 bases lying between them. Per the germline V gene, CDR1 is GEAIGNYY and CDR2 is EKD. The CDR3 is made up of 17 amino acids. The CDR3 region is CACDSVGVPLSGDKLIF. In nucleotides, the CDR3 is TGTGCCTGTGACTCCGTGGGGGTACCCCTGAGCGGCGATAAACTCATCTTT.

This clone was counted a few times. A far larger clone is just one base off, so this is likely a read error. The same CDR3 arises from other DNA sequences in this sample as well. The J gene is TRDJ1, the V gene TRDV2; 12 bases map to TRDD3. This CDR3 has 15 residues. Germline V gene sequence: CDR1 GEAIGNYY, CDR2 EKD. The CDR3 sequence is CARDSLLGDTDKLIF. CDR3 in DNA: TGTGCCCGTGACAGCCTACTGGGGGATACAGATAAACTCATCTTT.

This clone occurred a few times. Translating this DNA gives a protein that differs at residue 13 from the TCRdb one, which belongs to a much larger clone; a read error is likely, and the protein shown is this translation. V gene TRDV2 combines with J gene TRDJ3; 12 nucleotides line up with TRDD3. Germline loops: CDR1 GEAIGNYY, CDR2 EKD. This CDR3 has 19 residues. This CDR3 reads CACDNLGDTRSWNTRQMFF. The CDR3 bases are TGTGCCTGTGACAATCTGGGGGATACGCGATCCTGGAACACCCGACAGATGTTTTTC.

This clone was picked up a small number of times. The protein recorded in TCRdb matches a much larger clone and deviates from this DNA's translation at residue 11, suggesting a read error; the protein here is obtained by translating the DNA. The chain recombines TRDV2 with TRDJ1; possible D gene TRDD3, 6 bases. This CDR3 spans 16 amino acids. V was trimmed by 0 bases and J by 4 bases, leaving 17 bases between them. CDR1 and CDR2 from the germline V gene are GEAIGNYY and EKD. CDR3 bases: TGTGCCTGTGACACCGTGGGGGGACCGTACATCGATAAACTCATCTTT. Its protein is CACDTVGGPYIDKLIF.

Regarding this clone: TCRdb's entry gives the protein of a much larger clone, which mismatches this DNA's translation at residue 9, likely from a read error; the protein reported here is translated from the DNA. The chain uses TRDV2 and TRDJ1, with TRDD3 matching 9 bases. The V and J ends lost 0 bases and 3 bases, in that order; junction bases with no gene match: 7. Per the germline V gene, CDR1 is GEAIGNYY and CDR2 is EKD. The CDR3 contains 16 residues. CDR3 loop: CACDTLGDGEADKLIF. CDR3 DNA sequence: TGTGCCTGTGACACCCTGGGGGATGGGGAGGCCGATAAACTCATCTTT.

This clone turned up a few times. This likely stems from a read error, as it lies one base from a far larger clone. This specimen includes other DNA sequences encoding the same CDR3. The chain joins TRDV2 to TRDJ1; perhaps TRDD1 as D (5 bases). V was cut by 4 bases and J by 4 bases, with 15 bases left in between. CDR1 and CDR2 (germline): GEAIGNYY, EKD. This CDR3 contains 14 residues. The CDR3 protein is CACDRIEGRDKLIF. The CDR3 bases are TGTGCCTGTGATAGAATAGAGGGGCGCGATAAACTCATCTTT.

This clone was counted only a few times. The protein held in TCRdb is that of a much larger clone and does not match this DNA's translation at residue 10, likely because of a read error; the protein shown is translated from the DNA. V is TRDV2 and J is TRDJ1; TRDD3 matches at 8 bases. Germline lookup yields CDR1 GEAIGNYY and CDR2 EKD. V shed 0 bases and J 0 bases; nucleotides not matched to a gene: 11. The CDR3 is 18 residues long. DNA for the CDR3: TGTGCCTGTGACACCGTTGGTGGGGGATGCCCTAACACCGATAAACTCATCTTT. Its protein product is CACDTVGGGCPNTDKLIF.

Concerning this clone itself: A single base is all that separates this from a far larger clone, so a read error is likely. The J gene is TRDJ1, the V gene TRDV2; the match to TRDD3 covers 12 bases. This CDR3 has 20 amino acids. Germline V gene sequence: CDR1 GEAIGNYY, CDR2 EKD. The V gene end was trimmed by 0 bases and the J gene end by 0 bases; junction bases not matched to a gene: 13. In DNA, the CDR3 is TGTGCCTGTGACACCATGCCTCTGGGGGATACGCCAAGCGACACCGATAAACTCATCTTT. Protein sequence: CACDTMPLGDTPSDTDKLIF.

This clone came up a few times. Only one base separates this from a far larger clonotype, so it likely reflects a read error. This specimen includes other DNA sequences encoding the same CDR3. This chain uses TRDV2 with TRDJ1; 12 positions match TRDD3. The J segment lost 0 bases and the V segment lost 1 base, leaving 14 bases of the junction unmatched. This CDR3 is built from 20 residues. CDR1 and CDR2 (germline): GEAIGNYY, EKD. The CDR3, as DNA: TGTGCCTGTGACACGGTACAACTGGGGGATACTACCTCCTACACCGATAAACTCATCTTT. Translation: CACDTVQLGDTTSYTDKLIF.

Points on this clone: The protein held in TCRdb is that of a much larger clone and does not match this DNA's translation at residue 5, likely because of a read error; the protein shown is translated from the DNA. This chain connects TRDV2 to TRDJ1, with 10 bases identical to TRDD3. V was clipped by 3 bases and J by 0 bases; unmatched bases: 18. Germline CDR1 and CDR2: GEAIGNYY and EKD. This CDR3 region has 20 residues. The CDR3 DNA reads TGTGCCTGTGACGCCGTTAAGTCCCGACTGGGGGATCGGTACACCGATAAACTCATCTTT. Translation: CACDAVKSRLGDRYTDKLIF.

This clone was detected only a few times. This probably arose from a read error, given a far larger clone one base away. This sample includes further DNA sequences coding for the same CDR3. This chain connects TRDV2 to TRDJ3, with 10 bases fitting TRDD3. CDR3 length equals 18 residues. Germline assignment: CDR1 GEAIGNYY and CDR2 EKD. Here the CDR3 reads CACDKLGDTVRDTRQMFF. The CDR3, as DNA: TGTGCCTGTGATAAATTGGGGGATACAGTCCGGGACACCCGGCAGATGTTTTTC.

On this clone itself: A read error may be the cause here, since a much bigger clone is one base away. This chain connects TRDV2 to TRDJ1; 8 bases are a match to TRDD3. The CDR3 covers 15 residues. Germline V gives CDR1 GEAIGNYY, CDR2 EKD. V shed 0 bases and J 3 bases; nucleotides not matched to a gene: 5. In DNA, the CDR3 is TGTGCCTGTGACACCGTGAGGGATACGTCCGATAAACTCATCTTT. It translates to CACDTVRDTSDKLIF.

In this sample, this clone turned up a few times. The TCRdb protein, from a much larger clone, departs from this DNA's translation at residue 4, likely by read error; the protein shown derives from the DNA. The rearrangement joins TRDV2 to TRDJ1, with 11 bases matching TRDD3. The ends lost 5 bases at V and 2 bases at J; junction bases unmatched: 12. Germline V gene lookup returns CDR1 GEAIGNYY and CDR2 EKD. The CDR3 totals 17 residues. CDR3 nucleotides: TGTGCCTGTGGCGCCGTACTGGGGGATATTAGGACCGATAAACTCATCTTT. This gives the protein CACGAVLGDIRTDKLIF.

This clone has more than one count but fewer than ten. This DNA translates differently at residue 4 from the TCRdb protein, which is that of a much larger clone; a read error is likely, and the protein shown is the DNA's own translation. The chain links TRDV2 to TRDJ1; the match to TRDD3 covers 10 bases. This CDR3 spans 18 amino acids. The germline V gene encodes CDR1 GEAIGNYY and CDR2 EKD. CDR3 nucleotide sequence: TGTGCCTGTGGCACCGTTGGTGGGGGATACCCTAACACCGATAAACTCATCTTT. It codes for CACGTVGGGYPNTDKLIF.

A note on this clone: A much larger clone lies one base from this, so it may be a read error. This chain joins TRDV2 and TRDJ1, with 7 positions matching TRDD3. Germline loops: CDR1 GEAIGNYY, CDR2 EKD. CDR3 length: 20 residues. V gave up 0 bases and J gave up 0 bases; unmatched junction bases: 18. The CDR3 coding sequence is TGTGCCTGTGACACCATTACATCCGAGAACTCACTGGGGCACACCGATAAACTCATCTTT. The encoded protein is CACDTITSENSLGHTDKLIF.

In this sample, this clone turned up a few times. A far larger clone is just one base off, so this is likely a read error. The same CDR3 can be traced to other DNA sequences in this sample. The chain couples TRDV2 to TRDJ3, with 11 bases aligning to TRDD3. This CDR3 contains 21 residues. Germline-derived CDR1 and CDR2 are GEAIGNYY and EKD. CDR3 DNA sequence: TGCGCCTGTGACACCGCAGATATGGGGGATACGCTACACTGGGACACCCGACAGATGTTTTTC. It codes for CACDTADMGDTLHWDTRQMFF.

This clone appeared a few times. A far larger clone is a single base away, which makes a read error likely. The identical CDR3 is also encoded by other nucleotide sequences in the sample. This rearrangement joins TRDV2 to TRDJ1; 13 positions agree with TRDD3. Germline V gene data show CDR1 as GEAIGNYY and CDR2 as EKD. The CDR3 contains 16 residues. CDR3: CACQVLGDTATDKLIF. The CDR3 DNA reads TGCGCCTGCCAAGTACTGGGGGATACGGCAACCGATAAACTCATCTTT.